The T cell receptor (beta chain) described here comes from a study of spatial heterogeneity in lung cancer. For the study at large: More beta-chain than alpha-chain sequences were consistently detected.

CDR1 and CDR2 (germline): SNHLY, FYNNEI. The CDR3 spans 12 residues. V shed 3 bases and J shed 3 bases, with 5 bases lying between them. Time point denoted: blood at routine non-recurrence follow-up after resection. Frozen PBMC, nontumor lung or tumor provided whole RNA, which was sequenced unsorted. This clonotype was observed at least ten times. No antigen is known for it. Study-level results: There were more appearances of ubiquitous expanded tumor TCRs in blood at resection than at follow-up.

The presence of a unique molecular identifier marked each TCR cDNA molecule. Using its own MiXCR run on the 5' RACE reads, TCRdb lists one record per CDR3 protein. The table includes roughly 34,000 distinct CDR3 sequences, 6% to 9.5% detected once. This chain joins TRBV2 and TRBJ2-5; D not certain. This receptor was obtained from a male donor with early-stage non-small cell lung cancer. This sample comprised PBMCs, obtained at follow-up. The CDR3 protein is CASSDPEETQYF. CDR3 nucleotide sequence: TGTGCCAGCAGTGACCCAGAAGAGACCCAGTACTTC.